These T cell receptor beta chains were read from a single sample in a study of blood T cell repertoires in COVID-19. Sequenced by immunoSEQ multiplex PCR; TCRdb stores in-frame clones only, minus some. The sample contains some 340,000 clones, 75% to 90% of which appear only once. Sequencing was performed on peripheral blood. The receptors derive from a woman younger than 30 with acute or convalescent COVID-19. The CDR3 runs from the conserved cysteine through the conserved F or W. D genes are given only for firm matches. Some rows mark clone size as missing; the rest say once, few, many or name a class of expanded clone.

TRBJ1-3 - TRBV24-1 TRBD1 CATSDGTGGTGNTIYF TGTGCCACCAGTGATGGGACAGGGGGAACTGGAAACACCATATATTTT
TRBJ2-5 - TRBV6-5 - CASNIEETQYF TGTGCCAGCAATATCGAAGAGACCCAGTACTTC
TRBJ2-7 once TRBV3-1/TRBV3-2 - CASSQDQSFHGLYEQYF TGTGCCAGCAGCCAAGATCAGAGCTTCCACGGACTCTACGAGCAGTACTTC
TRBJ2-7 - TRBV5-1 - CASSLDRYEQYF TGCGCCAGCAGCCTGGATAGATACGAGCAGTACTTC
TRBJ1-6 - TRBV4-2 TRBD1 CASSQRDRENSPLHF TGTGCCAGCAGCCAGAGGGACAGGGAGAATTCACCCCTCCACTTT
TRBJ2-5 - TRBV5-1 - CASSLVGVPGGETQYF TGCGCCAGCAGCTTGGTTGGGGTTCCAGGGGGGGAGACCCAGTACTTC
TRBJ1-3 - TRBV5-4 - CASSLVEGGSGNTIYF TGTGCCAGCAGCTTGGTGGAGGGAGGATCTGGAAACACCATATATTTT
TRBJ2-1 - TRBV7-9 TRBD1 CASSPDRGNEQFF TGTGCCAGCAGCCCCGACAGGGGAAATGAGCAGTTCTTC
TRBJ2-2 - TRBV7-9 - CALRTGTGELFF TGTGCCTTACGCACTGGTACCGGGGAGCTGTTTTTT
TRBJ2-1 - TRBV21-1 - CASSSPGTGEGNEQFF TGTGCCAGCAGCTCTCCCGGGACAGGGGAAGGCAATGAGCAGTTCTTC
TRBJ2-2 - TRBV7-8 TRBD2 CASSLEVRASGDTGELFF TGTGCCAGCAGCTTAGAGGTGCGGGCTAGCGGGGACACCGGGGAGCTGTTTTTT
TRBJ1-2 - TRBV7-9 - CASSLMSGSGGYTF TGTGCCAGCAGCTTGATGTCAGGGTCGGGTGGCTACACCTTC
TRBJ1-1 - TRBV6-5 TRBD1 CASSYKDREYTEAFF TGTGCCAGCAGTTACAAGGACAGGGAGTACACTGAAGCTTTCTTT
TRBJ1-3 - TRBV19 TRBD1 CASRVTGGSGNTIYF TGTGCCAGTAGGGTGACAGGGGGCTCTGGAAACACCATATATTTT
TRBJ2-2 - TRBV27 - CASSFGAGGELFF TGTGCCAGCAGTTTTGGAGCCGGCGGGGAGCTGTTTTTT
TRBJ1-5 - TRBV25-1 - CASSAGGENGQPQHF TGTGCCAGCAGCGCGGGGGGGGAGAACGGACAGCCCCAGCATTTT
TRBJ2-7 - TRBV6-1 TRBD2 CASSVLLSGTITYEQYF TGTGCCAGCAGTGTTCTCCTTTCCGGGACTATCACCTACGAGCAGTACTTC
TRBJ1-1 - TRBV5-1 - CASSPTLTGGTEAFF TGCGCCAGCAGCCCCACCCTGACAGGAGGCACTGAAGCTTTCTTT
TRBJ1-2 - TRBV7-9 TRBD1 CASSPGTGRGYTF TGTGCCAGCAGCCCAGGGACAGGGCGCGGCTACACCTTC
TRBJ2-1 - TRBV21-1 - CASSKEGTGDDNEQFF TGTGCCAGCAGCAAAGAAGGGACAGGTGACGATAATGAGCAGTTCTTC
TRBJ1-1 - TRBV23-1 - CASRIGGDEAFF TGCGCCAGCAGGATAGGGGGAGATGAAGCTTTCTTT
TRBJ2-7 - TRBV19 - CASSTSGGYEQYF TGTGCCAGTAGTACCTCAGGAGGCTACGAGCAGTACTTC
TRBJ2-1 - TRBV3-1/TRBV3-2 TRBD2 CASSHRDVGRTSYNEQFF TGTGCCAGCAGCCACAGGGACGTCGGGAGGACGTCCTACAATGAGCAGTTCTTC
TRBJ2-3 - TRBV24-1 - CATSHRRGQEDTQYF TGTGCCACCAGTCATCGGAGGGGGCAGGAAGATACGCAGTATTTT